These 29 T cell receptor beta chains were all obtained from the same sample, sequenced in a study of blood T cell repertoires in COVID-19. Sequenced by immunoSEQ multiplex PCR; TCRdb stores in-frame clones only, minus some. The data show 60,000 to 75,000 clones, with roughly 89% seen just once and 2% held by the top ten. Sample: peripheral blood. Receptors were obtained from a man aged 25 to 45 with acute or convalescent COVID-19.

As regards this clone: The junction and the germline gene differ at one end; a read error may be behind it. This rearrangement joins TRBV7-7 to TRBJ2-1; maybe TRBD2 (6 bases). This CDR3 has 13 amino acids. Germline V gene sequence: CDR1 SSHAT, CDR2 FNYEAQ (reference sequence). The CDR3 DNA reads as TGTGCTAGCAGCTTAGAGCGGCGGGGTGAGCAGTTCTTC. Translation gives CASSLERRGEQFF.

This clone was observed a few times. The V gene is TRBV4-2, the J gene TRBJ2-3, with 7 positions matching TRBD2. Per the germline V gene, CDR1 is LGHNA and CDR2 is YNFKEQ. The CDR3 sequence is 16 residues long. V lost 4 bases, J lost 2 bases, and 9 bases stayed unmatched. CDR3 protein: CASSPTRGEDTDTQYF. In nucleotides, the CDR3 is TGTGCCAGCAGCCCGACCCGGGGGGAGGACACAGATACGCAGTATTTT.

The rearrangement links TRBV18 to TRBJ1-1, with 7 bases lining up with TRBD1. There are 15 residues in the CDR3. Germline V gene lookup returns CDR1 KGHSH and CDR2 LQKENI. V lost 6 bases, J lost 1 base, and 8 bases stayed unmatched. For the CDR3, the DNA is TGTGCCAGCTCTGAATCGGGACAGCAGAACACTGAAGCTTTCTTT. It encodes CASSESGQQNTEAFF.

This chain connects TRBV29-1 to TRBJ1-2; D is possibly TRBD1 (5 bases). Trimming took 4 bases from V and 4 from J, leaving 10 bases between them. CDR1 and CDR2 from the germline V gene are SQVTM and ANQGSEA. The CDR3 extends over 12 amino acids. CDR3 in DNA: TGCAGCGTTGGGGGGGGAGTCTATGGCTACACCTTC. Translated: CSVGGGVYGYTF.

This chain joins TRBV29-1 and TRBJ2-7, with D perhaps TRBD1 (5 bases). Trimming left V 2 bases short and J 4 bases short, with 12 bases between. The CDR3 loop spans 13 amino acids. The germline V gene encodes CDR1 SQVTM and CDR2 ANQGSEA. CDR3: CSVELNQGYEQYF. The CDR3 coding sequence is TGCAGCGTTGAATTAAACCAGGGTTACGAGCAGTACTTC.

The CDR3 DNA reads TGTGCCAGCAGCTTCCTCCGCGGGAGCTCCTACAATGAGCAGTTCTTC. Its protein product is CASSFLRGSSYNEQFF. J is TRBJ2-1 and V is TRBV11-2; TRBD2 matches 7 bases. The junction had 5 bases not matched to a gene; V was cut back by 3 bases and J by 0 bases. Per germline, CDR1 SGHAT and CDR2 FQNNGV. This CDR3 spans 16 amino acids. The whole variable domain, filled in from reference TRBV11-2 and TRBJ2-1, reads EAGVAQSPRYKIIEKRQSVAFWCNPISGHATLYWYQQILGQGPKLLIQFQNNGVVDDSQLPKDRFSAERLKGVDSTLKIQPAKLEDSAVYLCASSFLRGSSYNEQFFGPGTRLTVL.

CDR3: CAWSWAEQGVDNSPLHF. The CDR3 DNA follows: TGTGCCTGGAGTTGGGCAGAACAGGGGGTCGATAATTCACCCCTCCACTTT. The J gene is TRBJ1-6, the V gene TRBV30, with 8 bases matching TRBD1. Germline trimming cut 2 bases from V and 5 bases from J; bases unmatched to any gene: 11. Germline CDR1 GTSNPN, CDR2 SVGIG (reference sequence). The CDR3 spans 17 residues.

The rearrangement links TRBV7-9 to TRBJ2-7, with 7 bases that match TRBD2. The junction had 6 bases not matched to a gene; V was cut back by 2 bases and J by 2 bases. CDR1 and CDR2 (germline): SEHNR, FQNEAQ (reference sequence). The CDR3 is made up of 15 amino acids. CDR3: CASSLLGGSTYEQYF. CDR3 DNA sequence: TGTGCCAGCAGCTTATTGGGCGGGAGTACCTACGAGCAGTACTTC.

This clone appeared once. This chain uses TRBV5-5 with TRBJ2-1; TRBD1 matches at 9 bases. The J segment lost 4 bases and the V segment lost 6 bases, leaving 5 bases of the junction unmatched. CDR1 is SGHKS and CDR2 is YYEKEE in the germline V gene (reference sequence). This CDR3 has 14 amino acids. The CDR3 sequence is CASIQGAGYNEQFF. The DNA for the CDR3 is TGTGCCAGCATACAGGGGGCTGGGTACAATGAGCAGTTCTTC.

This chain links TRBV29-1 with TRBJ2-7; tentatively, D is TRBD1 (6 bases). The CDR3 contains 15 residues. The V end lost 4 bases, the J end lost 4 bases, and 20 bases lay between the germline ends. The germline V gene has CDR1 SQVTM and CDR2 ANQGSEA. Here the CDR3 DNA reads TGCAGCGTTGGATATCATGGAACAGGGCAGTACGAGCAGTACTTC. It codes for CSVGYHGTGQYEQYF.

The chain carries TRBV2 and TRBJ1-2, with TRBD1 as a possible D gene (6 bases). Trimming removed 5 bases at V and 0 bases at J, with 10 bases between. The CDR3 spans 14 residues. Germline V gene sequence: CDR1 SNHLY, CDR2 FYNNEI. The CDR3 sequence: CASSLRDTNYGYTF. The CDR3 bases are TGTGCCAGCAGTCTCCGGGACACTAACTATGGCTACACCTTC.

This chain links TRBV5-1 with TRBJ2-2, with D perhaps TRBD1 (6 bases). This CDR3 is 15 amino acids long. V lost 0 bases to trimming and J lost 5 bases, with 11 bases between them. Germline CDR1 SGHRS, CDR2 YFSETQ. CDR3 sequence: CASSLVIQGTGELFF. CDR3 sequence (DNA): TGCGCCAGCAGCTTGGTTATTCAGGGGACCGGGGAGCTGTTTTTT.

This clone was observed a single time. The chain is built from TRBV3-1 (or the pseudogene TRBV3-2) and TRBJ1-1; 8 nucleotides align to TRBD1. Germline V gene lookup returns CDR1 LGHDT and CDR2 YNNKEL (reference sequence). CDR3 length: 13 residues. V shed 6 bases and J 5 bases; nucleotides not matched to a gene: 5. This chain's CDR3 is CASSTGGFTEAFF. Written as DNA, the CDR3 is TGTGCCAGCAGTACAGGGGGATTTACTGAAGCTTTCTTT.

V gene TRBV30 combines with J gene TRBJ1-2; perhaps TRBD1 as D (5 bases). From germline, CDR1 is GTSNPN and CDR2 SVGIG (reference sequence). V shed 1 base and J shed 7 bases, with 13 bases lying between them. The CDR3 is 13 residues long. CDR3 in amino acids: CAWSGSSGAGYTF. The CDR3 DNA reads as TGTGCCTGGAGTGGATCCTCTGGGGCTGGCTACACCTTC.

The chain is built from TRBV6-2 or TRBV6-3 and TRBJ2-1; TRBD2 aligns across 9 bases. V trimming: 3 bases; J trimming: 2 bases; junction bases outside the gene matches: 14. The CDR3 covers 19 residues. Germline V CDR1 and CDR2: MNHEY, SVGEGT. DNA for the CDR3: TGTGCCAGCAGTTATCACGGCGGGAGGGCCTCCCTTACCTACAATGAGCAGTTCTTC. Translation gives CASSYHGGRASLTYNEQFF.

V usage is TRBV19 and J usage is TRBJ2-3; D not resolved. The germline V gene encodes CDR1 LNHDA and CDR2 SQIVND (reference sequence). The CDR3 is made up of 13 amino acids. The V and J ends lost 6 bases and 1 base respectively, with 8 bases between them. The CDR3 reads CASRGTGTDTQYF. CDR3 DNA: TGTGCCAGTAGGGGCACGGGCACAGATACGCAGTATTTT.

The chain couples TRBV5-8 to TRBJ1-5, with D tentatively TRBD1 (5 bases). CDR1 SGHTS and CDR2 YDEGEE come from the germline V gene. V gave up 0 bases and J gave up 2 bases, with 12 bases separating them. The CDR3 has 16 amino acids. CDR3 in DNA: TGTGCCAGCAGCTTGGCCAGGGTTATTGGCAATCAGCCCCAGCATTTT. Protein product: CASSLARVIGNQPQHF.

V and J are TRBV18 and TRBJ1-2; 8 bases agree with TRBD1. Losses at the gene ends were 3 bases for V and 8 bases for J; bases not matched to a gene: 11. Germline CDR1 KGHSH, CDR2 LQKENI. This CDR3 has 15 amino acids. The CDR3 DNA reads TGTGCCAGCTCACCTATGATGGACAGGGAAGGCGGCTACACCTTC. Protein product: CASSPMMDREGGYTF.

This chain uses TRBV6-5 with TRBJ1-2, with TRBD1 identical over 7 bases. The CDR3 is 15 residues long. Germline CDR1 and CDR2: MNHEY and SVGAGI. After removal of 2 bases from V and 2 bases from J, the junction contained 5 bases not matched to a gene. The CDR3 is CASSYGTELNYGYTF. As DNA, the CDR3 is TGTGCCAGCAGTTACGGGACAGAACTAAACTATGGCTACACCTTC.

The gene calls are TRBV6-1 and TRBJ1-6; no clear D. The CDR3 loop spans 16 amino acids. Per the germline V gene, CDR1 is MNHNS and CDR2 is SASEGT. The V end lost 4 bases, the J end lost 0 bases, and 10 bases lay between the germline ends. CDR3 amino acids: CASSGPQSSYNSPLHF. The CDR3 region has the DNA TGTGCCAGCAGTGGCCCACAGAGCTCCTATAATTCACCCCTCCACTTT.

The genes are TRBV9 and TRBJ2-1; no reliable D call. The V end lost 1 base, the J end lost 6 bases, and 14 bases lay between the germline ends. Germline V gives CDR1 SGDLS, CDR2 YYNGEE. There are 15 residues in the CDR3. The CDR3 loop reads CASSVWANPPNEQFF. CDR3 sequence (DNA): TGTGCCAGCAGCGTATGGGCCAACCCCCCCAATGAGCAGTTCTTC.

The gene calls are TRBV6-5 and TRBJ1-2; 7 bases map to TRBD1. The CDR3 length is 11 residues. Germline V CDR1 and CDR2: MNHEY, SVGAGI. With 9 bases clipped from V and 8 bases from J, the junction kept 6 bases outside the gene matches. The DNA for the CDR3 is TGTGCCAGTACAGGGGTTGAGGGCTACACCTTC. It is translated as CASTGVEGYTF.

The chain has TRBV2 and TRBJ1-2, with 8 bases matching TRBD1. The CDR3 extends over 18 amino acids. Germline V gene sequence: CDR1 SNHLY, CDR2 FYNNEI. Trimming removed 1 base from V and 7 bases from J; junction bases left unmatched: 17. In nucleotides, the CDR3 is TGTGCCAGCAGTGAAGGCCTCCTGCCAGGGGGCGCCCCGGGTGGCTACACCTTC. Residues: CASSEGLLPGGAPGGYTF.

The CDR3 protein is CASRAPPLYEQYV. The CDR3 DNA reads as TGTGCCAGCAGGGCCCCTCCCTTATACGAGCAGTACGTC. The chain uses TRBV2 and TRBJ2-7, with no clear D. Germline assignment: CDR1 SNHLY and CDR2 FYNNEI. Trimming removed 6 bases from V and 4 bases from J, with 13 bases in between. The CDR3 runs to 13 residues.

CDR3 residues: CAWSVQGANTIYF. Here the CDR3 DNA reads TGTGCCTGGAGTGTACAGGGCGCAAACACCATATATTTT. The rearrangement links TRBV30 to TRBJ1-3; D is perhaps TRBD1 (6 bases). V lost 0 bases and J 6 bases, leaving 9 bases between the germline ends. Germline CDR1 GTSNPN, CDR2 SVGIG (reference sequence). The CDR3 runs 13 residues.

The V gene is TRBV3-1 (or the pseudogene TRBV3-2), the J gene TRBJ2-1; a weak D match, TRBD2 (6 bases). The CDR3 loop spans 15 amino acids. Trimming removed 3 bases at V and 4 bases at J, with 13 bases between. CDR1 and CDR2 from the germline V gene are LGHDT and YNNKEL (reference sequence). The CDR3 sequence: CASSQLAGFYNEQFF. The CDR3 DNA sequence: TGTGCCAGCAGCCAGCTTGCGGGGTTTTACAATGAGCAGTTCTTC.

The V gene is TRBV6-1, the J gene TRBJ1-3, with a possible D match to TRBD1 (6 bases). The germline gives CDR1 MNHNS, CDR2 SASEGT. V was pared by 4 bases and J by 4 bases, with 20 bases between. This CDR3 comprises 17 residues. The CDR3: CASSGGRGSYIGNTIYF. In DNA, the CDR3 is TGTGCCAGCAGTGGGGGCAGGGGATCGTATATAGGAAACACCATATATTTT.

V gene TRBV14 combines with J gene TRBJ2-7, with TRBD2 as a possible D gene (6 bases). Trimming stripped 2 bases from V and 0 bases from J, with 17 bases between. The CDR3 has 17 amino acids. Germline loops: CDR1 SGHDN, CDR2 FVKESK. CDR3 protein: CASSQIPRDFSSYEQYF. CDR3 in DNA: TGTGCCAGCAGCCAAATCCCTCGGGACTTCTCCTCCTACGAGCAGTACTTC. The entire variable domain, with the rest obtained from reference TRBV14 and TRBJ2-7, is as follows: EAGVTQFPSHSVIEKGQTVTLRCDPISGHDNLYWYRRVMGKEIKFLLHFVKESKQDESGMPNNRFLAERTGGTYSTLKVQPAELEDSGVYFCASSQIPRDFSSYEQYFGPGTRLTVT.

J is TRBJ2-4 and V is TRBV3-1 (or the pseudogene TRBV3-2); D call uncertain. The germline gives CDR1 LGHDT, CDR2 YNNKEL (reference sequence). Trimming took 2 bases from V and 0 from J, leaving 2 bases between them. The CDR3 has 13 residues. CDR3 in DNA: TGTGCCAGCAGCCAACTAGCCAAAAACATTCAGTACTTC. Residues: CASSQLAKNIQYF.